One and the same sample provided the 14 T cell receptor beta chains below, sequenced in a study of blood T cell repertoires in COVID-19. The data were produced by immunoSEQ multiplex PCR, yet TCRdb's version contains in-frame clones alone and is incomplete. The table shows 150,000 to 200,000 clones, with 80% to 90% occurring only once. Specimen: PBMCs or T cells enriched from blood (not recorded which). These receptors came from a man aged 40-49 years who had recovered from COVID-19.

The gene calls are TRBV6-2 or TRBV6-3 and TRBJ1-2, with D possibly matching TRBD1 (5 bases). V lost 7 bases, J lost 2 bases, and 14 bases lay in between. The germline V gene has CDR1 MNHEY and CDR2 SVGEGT. The CDR3 runs to 14 residues. CDR3 DNA sequence: TGTGCCAGCACCCCCCGGGGGTCCAACTATGGCTACACCTTC. Its translation is CASTPRGSNYGYTF.

This chain joins TRBV2 and TRBJ1-5; weak D call: TRBD1 (5 bases). This CDR3 has 15 amino acids. Germline loops: CDR1 SNHLY, CDR2 FYNNEI. The germline V and J ends were trimmed by 3 bases and 7 bases, with 16 bases remaining between them. The CDR3 reads CASSDDSGNGQPQHF. The DNA for the CDR3 is TGTGCCAGCAGTGATGACTCAGGGAATGGGCAGCCCCAGCATTTT.

This sequence joins TRBV10-3 and TRBJ1-5; D is possibly TRBD1 (5 bases). Trimming shortened V by 11 bases and J by 4 bases, and 12 bases separated the two germline ends. This CDR3 has 12 residues. Germline V gene lookup returns CDR1 ENHRY and CDR2 SYGVKD. The CDR3 nucleotides read TGTGCCTCCCGGGGGGATAATCAGCCCCAGCATTTT. Translating gives CASRGDNQPQHF.

The gene calls are TRBV15 and TRBJ1-5, with 7 positions matching TRBD1. CDR1 is LNHNV, CDR2 YYDKDF, per germline (reference sequence). The CDR3 runs to 13 residues. V shed 2 bases, J shed 7 bases, and the junction held 2 bases outside the gene matches. Here the CDR3 DNA reads TGTGCCACCAGCAGACAGGGGGGCCAGCCCCAGCATTTT. It yields the protein CATSRQGGQPQHF.

The chain recombines TRBV28 with TRBJ2-6; D is uncertain. V shed 8 bases and J shed 0 bases, with 5 bases lying between them. This CDR3 is built from 13 residues. CDR1 is MDHEN and CDR2 is SYDVKM in the germline V gene. For the CDR3, the DNA is TGTGCCAGCCTTCTCTCTGGGGCCAACGTCCTGACTTTC. It specifies CASLLSGANVLTF.

This clone was recorded once. The limits of the CDR3 on the DNA are not certain, so only TCRdb's listed CDR3 is given. This sequence joins TRBV11-2 and TRBJ2-7; the D segment call TRBD2 is taken from the table without a DNA check. Inclusive of both ends, the CDR3 amounts to 15 amino acids. Looked up from germline, CDR1 is SGHAT and CDR2 is FQNNGV. CDR3 in amino acids: CASSFGPGGLYEQYF.

The V gene is TRBV3-1 (or the pseudogene TRBV3-2), the J gene TRBJ2-1; D perhaps matches TRBD1 (6 bases). CDR1 and CDR2 (germline): LGHDT, YNNKEL (reference sequence). The CDR3 loop spans 17 amino acids. V shed 2 bases and J shed 7 bases, with 21 bases lying between them. CDR3 amino acids: CASSQNLRLGTFNEQFF. In DNA form, the CDR3 reads TGTGCCAGCAGCCAAAACTTGAGGTTGGGGACATTTAATGAGCAGTTCTTC.

The V and J genes are TRBV19 and TRBJ2-1; D may be TRBD2 (5 bases). The CDR3 loop spans 15 amino acids. The germline gives CDR1 LNHDA, CDR2 SQIVND (reference sequence). Deletions cut 3 bases from V and 6 bases from J, with 15 bases between. DNA for the CDR3: TGTGCCAGTAGTATCAGCTCGGCGGGCAGCAATGAGCAGTTCTTC. Translation gives CASSISSAGSNEQFF.

The V call is TRBV6-2 or TRBV6-3, the J call TRBJ2-7; 7 nucleotides match TRBD2. The V and J ends lost 6 bases and 0 bases, in that order; junction bases with no gene match: 20. In germline, CDR1 is MNHEY, CDR2 SVGEGT. The CDR3 spans 19 residues. DNA of the CDR3: TGTGCCAGCAGCCTCTCGTCTGTACAAACACTAGCGTACTCCTACGAGCAGTACTTC. Its protein product is CASSLSSVQTLAYSYEQYF.

The CDR3 DNA reads as TGCGCCAGCAGTGCTAATGAGCAGTTCTTC. It yields the protein CASSANEQFF. This chain joins TRBV10-2 and TRBJ2-1, with D uncertain. Germline V gene lookup returns CDR1 WSHSY and CDR2 SAAADI. This CDR3 region has 10 residues. V lost 4 bases and J 7 bases, leaving 2 bases between the germline ends.

The V call is TRBV12-3 or TRBV12-4, the J call TRBJ1-1; D unclear. This CDR3 spans 10 amino acids. Trimming removed 8 bases at V and 3 bases at J, with 4 bases between. In nucleotides, the CDR3 is TGTGCCAGCCAGGACACTGAAGCTTTCTTT. Protein product: CASQDTEAFF.

The chain employs TRBV19 and TRBJ1-5, with D possibly matching TRBD1 (6 bases). V was clipped by 5 bases and J by 6 bases, with 14 bases between them. Germline loops: CDR1 LNHDA, CDR2 SQIVND (reference sequence). This CDR3 is built from 14 residues. CDR3 region: CASSSDLQGQPQHF. CDR3 nucleotides: TGTGCCAGTAGTTCCGACCTACAGGGTCAGCCCCAGCATTTT.

The CDR3 DNA follows: TGTGCCAGCAGCTTCGTCGGGGAGCTGTTTTTT. As protein: CASSFVGELFF. The chain is built from TRBV11-2 and TRBJ2-2, with unresolved D. The CDR3 totals 11 residues. The V end lost 3 bases, the J end lost 7 bases, and 3 bases lay between the germline ends. Germline-derived CDR1 and CDR2 are SGHAT and FQNNGV.

The V and J genes are TRBV11-2 and TRBJ1-2; no firm D call. The CDR3 has 13 amino acids. Per germline, CDR1 SGHAT and CDR2 FQNNGV. The ends were cut back, 1 base at V and 8 bases at J, with 11 bases in the middle. CDR3 sequence: CASSLGHLWGYTF. CDR3 bases: TGTGCCAGCAGCTTAGGACACCTTTGGGGCTACACCTTC.